The present T cell receptor (beta chain) was sequenced within a study of shared clonotypes between healthy human individuals. With regard to this clone: Its antigen is not known.

Germline values: CDR1 SNHLY, CDR2 FYNNEI. Deletions cut 4 bases from V and 4 bases from J, with 13 bases between. The CDR3 is made up of 15 amino acids. Naive CD8 cells, CD45RO-negative and positively selected for CCR7, excluded terminally differentiated effector memory CD45RA+ cells. The study enrolled healthy HIV-negative adults without recent acute infections or vaccinations as donors. Notes on the study in general: Rarefaction revealed incomplete sorted-subset sequencing despite large depth. Clonotypes which were not shared had lower generation probabilities than clonotypes that all four donors shared.

Original data processing: Filtering differed for immunoSEQ, which gave only junction sequences without quality scores. The assay was immunoSEQ multiplex PCR, and TCRdb's table has in-frame clones only and misses some. For V, J and clone size, that table is used; D and trimming come from the DNA. The data show around 600,000 clones, approximately 95% seen once. This chain connects TRBV2 to TRBJ2-2; tentatively, D is TRBD1 (5 bases). Sequencing was done on a sample of naive CD8+ T cells sorted from blood. This TCR derives from a woman in her twenties or thirties in good health. DNA of the CDR3: TGTGCCAGCAGTGGGGTAGCAGGGTTCACCGGGGAGCTGTTTTTT. It codes for CASSGVAGFTGELFF.